This T cell receptor beta chain is from a study of regulatory T cells in long-lasting Graves disease. Study-level information: Less than 3 months of antithyroid drugs had been taken by newly diagnosed Graves' patients.

Overall study results and limits: Possibly, too few samples lowered accuracy.

Ten or more counts support this clonotype. Its antigen is unidentified. Arm-PCR of CDR3 regions and iRepertoire HTBI primers were used to build TCR beta libraries. One entry per CDR3 protein results from TCRdb running MiXCR on the multiplex PCR reads. The table records a few hundred thousand distinct CDR3 sequences, over 15% of them present only once. Trimming at V came to 3 bases and at J to 4 bases, leaving 2 bases not matched to a gene. The length of the CDR3 is 12 residues. The V gene's germline CDR1 is GTSNPN and CDR2 SVGIG (reference sequence). Described time point: newly diagnosed GD, antithyroid drugs for less than 3 months. PBMCs provided the RNA from which the TCR library was made. Graves' disease diagnoses used American Thyroid Association guidelines. Another study also made use of these data, one on T cells in Graves' hyperthyroidism and ophthalmopathy.

Here the sequenced sample was peripheral blood mononuclear cells (PBMCs), taken at new diagnosis, from a patient treated with antithyroid drugs. The rearrangement uses TRBV30 and TRBJ2-5; TRBD1 matches at 7 bases. This TCR derives from a man aged 40-49 years with Graves disease. In DNA form, the CDR3 reads TGTGCCTGGAGGCGACAGGGAGAGACCCAGTACTTC. Its translation is CAWRRQGETQYF.